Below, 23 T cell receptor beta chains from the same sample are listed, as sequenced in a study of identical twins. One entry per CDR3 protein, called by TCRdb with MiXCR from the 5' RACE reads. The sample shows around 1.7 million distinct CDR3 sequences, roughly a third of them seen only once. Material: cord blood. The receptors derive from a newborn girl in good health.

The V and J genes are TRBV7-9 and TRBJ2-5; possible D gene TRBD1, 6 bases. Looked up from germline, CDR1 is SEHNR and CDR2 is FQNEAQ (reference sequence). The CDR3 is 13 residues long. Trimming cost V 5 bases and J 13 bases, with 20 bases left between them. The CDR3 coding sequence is TGTGCCAGCAGCCCCCCAAGCACAGGGCCAATGTACTTC. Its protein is CASSPPSTGPMYF.

CDR3 in amino acids: CASSEGTFKDTQYF. CDR3 nucleotide sequence: TGTGCCAGCAGTGAAGGGACTTTTAAAGATACGCAGTATTTT. The V and J genes are TRBV3-1 and TRBJ2-3, with a tentative D call TRBD2 (6 bases). The CDR3 has 14 amino acids. The germline V and J ends were trimmed by 6 bases and 5 bases, with 15 bases remaining between them. CDR1 is LGHDT and CDR2 is YNNKEL in the germline V gene (reference sequence).

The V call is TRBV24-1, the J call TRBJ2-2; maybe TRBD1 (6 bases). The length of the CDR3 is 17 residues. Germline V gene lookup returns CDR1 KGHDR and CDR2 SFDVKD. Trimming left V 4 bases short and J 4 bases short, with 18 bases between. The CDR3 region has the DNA TGTGCCACCAGTGAGTCGCCTAACAGGGTCCCCACCGGGGAGCTGTTTTTT. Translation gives CATSESPNRVPTGELFF.

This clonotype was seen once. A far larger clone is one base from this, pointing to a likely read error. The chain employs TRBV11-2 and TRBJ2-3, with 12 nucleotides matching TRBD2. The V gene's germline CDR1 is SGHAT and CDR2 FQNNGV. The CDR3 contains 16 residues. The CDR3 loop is CTSSLRLAGGTDTQYF. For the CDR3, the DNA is TGTACCAGCAGCTTAAGACTAGCGGGAGGCACAGATACGCAGTATTTT.

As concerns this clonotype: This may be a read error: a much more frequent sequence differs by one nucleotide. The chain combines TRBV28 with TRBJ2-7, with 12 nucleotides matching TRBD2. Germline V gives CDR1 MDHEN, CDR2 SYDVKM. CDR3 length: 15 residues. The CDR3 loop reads CASSSPGLAGYGQYF. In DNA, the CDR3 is TGTGCCAGCAGTTCTCCGGGACTAGCGGGCTACGGGCAGTACTTC.

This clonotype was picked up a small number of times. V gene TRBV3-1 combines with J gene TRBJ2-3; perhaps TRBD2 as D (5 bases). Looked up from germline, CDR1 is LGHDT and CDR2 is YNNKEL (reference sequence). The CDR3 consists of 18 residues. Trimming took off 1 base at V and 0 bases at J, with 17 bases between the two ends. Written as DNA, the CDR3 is TGTGCCAGCAGCCAAGGGCTCACGAGGGTCCATAGCACAGATACGCAGTATTTT. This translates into CASSQGLTRVHSTDTQYF.

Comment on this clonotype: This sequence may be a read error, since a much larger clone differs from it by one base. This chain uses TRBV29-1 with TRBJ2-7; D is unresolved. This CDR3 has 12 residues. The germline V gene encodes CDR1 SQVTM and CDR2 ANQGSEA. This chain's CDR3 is CSVESDTYEQSF. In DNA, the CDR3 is TGCAGCGTTGAAAGTGACACCTACGAGCAGTCCTTC.

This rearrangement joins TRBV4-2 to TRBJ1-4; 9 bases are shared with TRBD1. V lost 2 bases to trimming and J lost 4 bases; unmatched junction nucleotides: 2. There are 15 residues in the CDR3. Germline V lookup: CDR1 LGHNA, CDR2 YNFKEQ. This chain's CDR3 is CASSQRGQGNEKLFF. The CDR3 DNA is TGTGCCAGCAGCCAAAGGGGACAGGGTAATGAAAAACTGTTTTTT.

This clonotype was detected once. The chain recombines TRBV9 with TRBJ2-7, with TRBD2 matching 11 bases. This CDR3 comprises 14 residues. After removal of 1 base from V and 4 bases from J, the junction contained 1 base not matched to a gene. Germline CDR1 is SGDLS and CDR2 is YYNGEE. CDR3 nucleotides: TGTGCCAGCAGCGTATTAGCGGGAGGGTACGAGCAGTACTTC. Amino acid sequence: CASSVLAGGYEQYF. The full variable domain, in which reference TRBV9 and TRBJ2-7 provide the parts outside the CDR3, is DSGVTQTPKHLITATGQRVTLRCSPRSGDLSVYWYQQSLDQGLQFLIQYYNGEERAKGNILERFSAQQFPDLHSELNLSSLELGDSALYFCASSVLAGGYEQYFGPGTRLTVT.

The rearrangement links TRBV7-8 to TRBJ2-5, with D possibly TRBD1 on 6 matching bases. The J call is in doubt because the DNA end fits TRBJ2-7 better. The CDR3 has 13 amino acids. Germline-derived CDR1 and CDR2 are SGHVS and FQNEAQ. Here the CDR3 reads CASSEQGFDEQYF. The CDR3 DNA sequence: TGTGCCAGCAGCGAACAGGGTTTCGACGAGCAGTACTTC.

The CDR3 DNA reads as TGCAGCGTTGAACTCCCCACAGGGGAGACCCAGTTCTTC. Translation gives CSVELPTGETQFF. The V call is TRBV29-1, the J call TRBJ2-1, with 7 bases aligning to TRBD1. In germline, CDR1 is SQVTM, CDR2 ANQGSEA. The CDR3 extends over 13 amino acids. The V gene end was trimmed by 2 bases and the J gene end by 13 bases; junction bases not matched to a gene: 11.

The CDR3 sequence: CAPEQGDPSSYEQYF. CDR3 nucleotide sequence: TGTGCCCCGGAACAGGGGGACCCCAGCTCCTACGAGCAGTACTTC. V gene TRBV10-3 combines with J gene TRBJ2-7; TRBD1 aligns across 8 bases. Germline values: CDR1 ENHRY, CDR2 SYGVKD. V shed 11 bases and J 0 bases; nucleotides not matched to a gene: 12. The CDR3 length is 15 residues.

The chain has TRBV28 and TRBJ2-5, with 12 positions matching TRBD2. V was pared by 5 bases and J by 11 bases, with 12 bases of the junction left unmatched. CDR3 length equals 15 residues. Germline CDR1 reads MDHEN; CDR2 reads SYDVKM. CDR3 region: CASSPQTSGSGEQYF. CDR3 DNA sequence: TGTGCCAGCAGTCCCCAGACTAGCGGGAGTGGGGAGCAGTACTTC.

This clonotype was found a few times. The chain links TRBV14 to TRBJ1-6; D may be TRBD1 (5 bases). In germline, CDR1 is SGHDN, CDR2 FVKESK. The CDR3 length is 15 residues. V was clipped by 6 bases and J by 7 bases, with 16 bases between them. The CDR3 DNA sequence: TGTGCCAGCAGTCGGAGCCGGGACGCGAATTCACCCCTCCACTTT. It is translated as CASSRSRDANSPLHF.

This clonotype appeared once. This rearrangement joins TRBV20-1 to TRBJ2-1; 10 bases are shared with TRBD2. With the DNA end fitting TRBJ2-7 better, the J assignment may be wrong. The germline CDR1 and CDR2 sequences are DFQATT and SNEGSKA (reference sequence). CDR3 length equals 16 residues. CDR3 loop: CSARVLAGSSYNEQYF. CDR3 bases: TGCAGTGCTAGAGTACTAGCGGGGAGCTCCTACAATGAGCAGTACTTC.

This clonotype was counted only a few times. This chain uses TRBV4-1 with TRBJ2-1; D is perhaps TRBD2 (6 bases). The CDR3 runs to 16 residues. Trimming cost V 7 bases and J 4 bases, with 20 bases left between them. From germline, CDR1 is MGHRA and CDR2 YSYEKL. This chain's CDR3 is CASTPNLGEVYNEQFF. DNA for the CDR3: TGCGCCAGCACCCCGAATTTGGGGGAGGTATACAATGAGCAGTTCTTC.

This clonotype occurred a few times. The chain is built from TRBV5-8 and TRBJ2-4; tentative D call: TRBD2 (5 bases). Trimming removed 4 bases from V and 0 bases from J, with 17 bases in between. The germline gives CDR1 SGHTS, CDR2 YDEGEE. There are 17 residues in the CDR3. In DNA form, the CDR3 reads TGTGCCAGCAGCCTTCCCGGACTCGGCCTAGCCAAAAACATTCAGTACTTC. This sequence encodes CASSLPGLGLAKNIQYF. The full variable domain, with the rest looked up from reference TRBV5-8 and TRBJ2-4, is EAGVTQSPTHLIKTRGQQATLRCSPISGHTSVYWYQQALGLGLQFLLWYDEGEERNRGNFPPRFSGRQFPNYSSELNVNALELEDSALYLCASSLPGLGLAKNIQYFGAGTRLSVL.

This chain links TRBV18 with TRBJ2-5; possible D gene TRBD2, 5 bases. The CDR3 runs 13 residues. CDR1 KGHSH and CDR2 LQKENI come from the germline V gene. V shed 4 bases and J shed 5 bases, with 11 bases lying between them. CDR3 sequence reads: CASSRNKRETQYF. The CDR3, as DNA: TGTGCCAGCTCACGCAACAAGCGGGAGACCCAGTACTTC.

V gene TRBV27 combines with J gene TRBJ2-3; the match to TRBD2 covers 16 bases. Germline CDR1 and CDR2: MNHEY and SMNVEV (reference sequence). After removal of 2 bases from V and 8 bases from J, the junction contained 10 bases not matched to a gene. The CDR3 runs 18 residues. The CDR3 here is CASSLPGLAGGPGATQYF. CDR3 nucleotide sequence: TGTGCCAGCAGTTTACCGGGACTAGCGGGAGGGCCGGGAGCTACGCAGTATTTT.

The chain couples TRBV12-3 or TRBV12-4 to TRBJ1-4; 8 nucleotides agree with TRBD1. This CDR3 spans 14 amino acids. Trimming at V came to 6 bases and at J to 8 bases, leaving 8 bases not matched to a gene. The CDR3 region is CASSPRGRMEKLFF. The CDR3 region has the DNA TGTGCCAGCAGCCCCAGGGGGCGCATGGAAAAACTGTTTTTT.

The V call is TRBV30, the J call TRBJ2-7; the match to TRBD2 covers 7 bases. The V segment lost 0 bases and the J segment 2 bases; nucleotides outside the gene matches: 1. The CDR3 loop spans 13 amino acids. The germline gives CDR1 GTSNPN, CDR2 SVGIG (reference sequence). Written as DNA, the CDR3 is TGTGCCTGGAGTGTACGGGGGGCCTACGAGCAGTACTTC. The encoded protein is CAWSVRGAYEQYF.

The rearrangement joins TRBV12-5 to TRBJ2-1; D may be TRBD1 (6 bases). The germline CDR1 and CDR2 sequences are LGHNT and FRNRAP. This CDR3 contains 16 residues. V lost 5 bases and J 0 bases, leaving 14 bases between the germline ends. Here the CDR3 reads CASGPPGASSYNEQFF. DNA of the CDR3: TGTGCTAGTGGTCCCCCAGGGGCCTCCTCCTACAATGAGCAGTTCTTC.

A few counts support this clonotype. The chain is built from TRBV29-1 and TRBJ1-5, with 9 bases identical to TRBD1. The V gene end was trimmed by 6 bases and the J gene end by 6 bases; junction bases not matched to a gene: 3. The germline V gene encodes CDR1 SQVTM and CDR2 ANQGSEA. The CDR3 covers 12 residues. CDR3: CSVWGQGQPQHF. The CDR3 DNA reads TGCAGCGTGTGGGGACAGGGTCAGCCCCAGCATTTT.